What follows are 13 T cell receptor beta chains derived from one specimen sequenced in a study of cytomegalovirus exposure and HLA in healthy donors. This PCR relied on a set of 60 Vbeta primers and 13 Jbeta primers. Sequencing was performed with immunoSEQ multiplex PCR; in TCRdb, only in-frame clones are kept and a portion is missing. The profile covers 100,000 to 150,000 clones, with about 10% appearing a single time and 4.5% to 5% taken by the ten largest. Input material: PBMCs. These TCRs come from a woman younger than 35 in good health and CMV-seropositive.

The chain recombines TRBV2 with TRBJ2-7, with D possibly TRBD1 on 6 matching bases. The CDR3 covers 15 residues. The germline V and J ends were trimmed by 3 bases and 0 bases, with 12 bases remaining between them. Germline assignment: CDR1 SNHLY and CDR2 FYNNEI. In DNA, the CDR3 is TGTGCCAGCAGTGACGAGACAGGTAGCTCCTACGAGCAGTACTTC. As protein: CASSDETGSSYEQYF.

This clone was picked up a small number of times. This chain joins TRBV9 and TRBJ1-1; TRBD1 might be the D (5 bases). Germline CDR1 reads SGDLS; CDR2 reads YYNGEE. Trimming removed 0 bases at V and 4 bases at J, with 13 bases between. The CDR3 runs 15 residues. The CDR3 protein is CASSVAGGGFTEAFF. In nucleotides, the CDR3 is TGTGCCAGCAGCGTAGCCGGGGGTGGATTCACTGAAGCTTTCTTT. Full variable domain (outside the CDR3, taken from reference TRBV9 and TRBJ1-1): DSGVTQTPKHLITATGQRVTLRCSPRSGDLSVYWYQQSLDQGLQFLIQYYNGEERAKGNILERFSAQQFPDLHSELNLSSLELGDSALYFCASSVAGGGFTEAFFGQGTRLTVV.

The CDR3 spells CASSFDRGLDEQYF. CDR3 DNA: TGTGCCAGCAGTTTCGACAGGGGCCTGGACGAGCAGTACTTC. V is TRBV28 and J is TRBJ2-7; 8 bases match TRBD1. This CDR3 is built from 14 residues. Unmatched junction bases numbered 6, after V lost 3 bases and J lost 5 bases. Germline V gene data show CDR1 as MDHEN and CDR2 as SYDVKM.

The rearrangement joins TRBV7-2 to TRBJ1-2, with TRBD1 as a possible D gene (6 bases). In germline, CDR1 is SGHTA, CDR2 FQGNSA. The CDR3 runs 14 residues. Trimming took off 5 bases at V and 8 bases at J, with 18 bases between the two ends. The CDR3 here is CASSEMGAVGGYTF. In nucleotides, the CDR3 is TGTGCCAGCAGCGAAATGGGGGCAGTGGGGGGCTACACCTTC.

The chain combines TRBV4-1 with TRBJ2-5; TRBD2 matches at 11 bases. Germline V gene data show CDR1 as MGHRA and CDR2 as YSYEKL. V shed 4 bases and J 2 bases; nucleotides not matched to a gene: 3. The CDR3 extends over 15 amino acids. This CDR3 is CASSLGTSGQETQYF. The CDR3 nucleotides read TGCGCCAGCAGCCTCGGGACTAGCGGACAAGAGACCCAGTACTTC.

The table lists this clone with a few counts. Written as DNA, the CDR3 is TGCGCCAGCAGCATGGCCCTCGGCGGGAGCAACACAGATACGCAGTATTTT. Its protein is CASSMALGGSNTDTQYF. The chain has TRBV5-1 and TRBJ2-3; 7 nucleotides line up with TRBD2. CDR1 SGHRS and CDR2 YFSETQ come from the germline V gene. The CDR3 covers 17 residues. J lost 2 bases, V lost 4 bases, and 13 bases had no gene match.

This sequence joins TRBV7-9 and TRBJ2-1; 13 bases agree with TRBD2. V lost 5 bases, J lost 8 bases, and 6 bases stayed unmatched. The CDR3 length is 15 residues. From germline, CDR1 is SEHNR and CDR2 FQNEAQ (reference sequence). The CDR3 region is CASSRTSGSKDEQFF. The CDR3 DNA follows: TGTGCCAGCAGCCGGACTAGCGGGAGTAAGGATGAGCAGTTCTTC.

The chain joins TRBV4-2 to TRBJ1-2; 12 nucleotides match TRBD1. This CDR3 comprises 15 residues. Germline lookup yields CDR1 LGHNA and CDR2 YNFKEQ. V shed 1 base and J 8 bases; nucleotides not matched to a gene: 5. The CDR3 region has the DNA TGTGCCAGCAGCCAAGTACCCGGGACAGGGGGCGGCTACACCTTC. This sequence encodes CASSQVPGTGGGYTF.

This chain joins TRBV5-1 and TRBJ1-4; no definite D call. The CDR3 consists of 14 residues. The V end was cut by 0 bases, the J end by 8 bases, with 11 bases between. The germline V gene has CDR1 SGHRS and CDR2 YFSETQ. The CDR3 bases are TGCGCCAGCAGCTTGGAAGGAGAGGCGGAAAAACTGTTTTTT. As protein: CASSLEGEAEKLFF.

This clone has only a few counts. The chain links TRBV6-1 to TRBJ1-5; a weak D match, TRBD1 (5 bases). V dropped 4 bases and J dropped 3 bases, with 10 bases sitting between them. This CDR3 is built from 14 residues. CDR1 is MNHNS and CDR2 is SASEGT in the germline V gene. The CDR3: CASSVSGPNQPQHF. The CDR3 DNA reads as TGTGCCAGCAGTGTATCAGGGCCCAATCAGCCCCAGCATTTT.

The table lists this clone with a few counts. The chain links TRBV7-9 to TRBJ1-1; D ambiguous. Germline V gene data show CDR1 as SEHNR and CDR2 as FQNEAQ (reference sequence). Trimming shortened V by 10 bases and J by 0 bases, and 15 bases separated the two germline ends. This CDR3 is 14 amino acids long. Here the CDR3 reads CANSLDGMNTEAFF. CDR3 DNA: TGTGCCAATAGCTTAGACGGGATGAACACTGAAGCTTTCTTT.

This clone has a handful of counts. V is TRBV6-1 and J is TRBJ2-2, with a possible D match to TRBD2 (6 bases). CDR1 is MNHNS, CDR2 SASEGT, per germline. Trimming removed 6 bases at V and 0 bases at J, with 11 bases between. The CDR3 extends over 15 amino acids. CDR3 coding DNA: TGTGCCAGCAGCAAAGGGACTGCGAACACCGGGGAGCTGTTTTTT. This encodes CASSKGTANTGELFF.

This clone turned up a few times. V is TRBV9 and J is TRBJ2-2, with TRBD1 identical over 7 bases. J lost 4 bases, V lost 4 bases, and 19 bases had no gene match. This CDR3 contains 19 residues. Per germline, CDR1 SGDLS and CDR2 YYNGEE. CDR3 region: CASSSTRKQGSLSTGELFF. In DNA, the CDR3 is TGTGCCAGCAGCTCCACCCGTAAACAGGGGAGTTTGTCCACCGGGGAGCTGTTTTTT.